This T cell receptor beta chain was recovered during a study of OX40 agonist ivuxolimab in advanced cancers. Study findings and constraints: Low clonal expansion, among the lowest seen, marked partial responders at 0.1-3.0 mg/kg.

Note on this clone: Its cognate antigen is unknown.

Looked up from germline, CDR1 is MNHEY and CDR2 is SMNVEV (reference sequence). V was pared by 5 bases and J by 4 bases, with 14 bases of the junction left unmatched. This CDR3 spans 17 amino acids. TCRdb's table, derived via immunoSEQ multiplex PCR, lists solely in-frame clones and lacks some. The table includes 86,000 or so clones, approximately 90% detected once. The input for sequencing was CD4+ or CD8+ T cells sorted from blood, taken in a trial of the OX40 agonist ivuxolimab. This TCR was recovered from an adult with an advanced solid tumor such as melanoma, head and neck, liver or kidney cancer. The J gene is TRBJ1-3, the V gene TRBV27; 7 bases line up with TRBD1. The CDR3 DNA is TGTGCCAGCAGTCCGACGTTGGGACAGCGTCTCGGAAACACCATATATTTT. Amino acid sequence: CASSPTLGQRLGNTIYF.